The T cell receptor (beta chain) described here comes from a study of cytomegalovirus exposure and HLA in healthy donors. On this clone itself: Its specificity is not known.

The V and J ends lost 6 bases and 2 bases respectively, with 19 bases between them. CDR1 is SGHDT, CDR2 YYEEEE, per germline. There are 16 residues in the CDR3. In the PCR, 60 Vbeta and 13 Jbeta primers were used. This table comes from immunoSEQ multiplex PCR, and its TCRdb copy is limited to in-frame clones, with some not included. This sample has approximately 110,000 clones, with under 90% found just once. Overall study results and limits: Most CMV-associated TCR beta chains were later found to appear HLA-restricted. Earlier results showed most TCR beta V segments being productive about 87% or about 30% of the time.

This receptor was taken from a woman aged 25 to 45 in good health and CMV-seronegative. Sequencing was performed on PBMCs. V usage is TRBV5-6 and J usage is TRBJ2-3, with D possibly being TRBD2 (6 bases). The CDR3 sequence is CASIPGGRIPTDTQYF. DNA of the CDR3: TGTGCCAGCATCCCCGGGGGACGGATCCCCACAGATACGCAGTATTTT.